The T cell receptor (beta chain) under discussion was sequenced for a study of human T cells and chemical hapten exposure. TCRdb used MiXCR to reprocess the RACE reads, holding one entry per CDR3 protein. The sample yields about 380,000 distinct CDR3 sequences, about 6% seen once. General study findings and limits: Since the donors had alopecia, their immune response may not be the same as that of healthy people. Among TCRs, those above 1 in 1000 frequency were unaffected by DPC sensitization.

Ten or more counts support this clonotype. As yet, its antigen is unknown. Time point of the sample: patch test 2, 6 weeks after DPC sensitization. Noted treatment: therapeutic diphenylcyclopropenone sensitization with weekly scalp DPC. Unfractionated whole blood was the source of the extracted total RNA. The sequence was collected from a woman between 18 and 29 years old with alopecia areata. Some clones in this sample may be carry-over from other donors' samples. The starting material was whole blood, obtained in connection with sensitization to the hapten diphenylcyclopropenone (DPC).

The CDR3 coding sequence is TGTGCCAGCAGTTACTCATCAGGGGGCGACTATGGCTACACCTTC. Its translation: CASSYSSGGDYGYTF. The chain links TRBV6-5 to TRBJ1-2; TRBD1 aligns across 8 bases. V was pared by 0 bases and J by 3 bases, with 3 bases of the junction left unmatched. Germline V CDR1 and CDR2: MNHEY, SVGAGI. This CDR3 spans 15 amino acids.